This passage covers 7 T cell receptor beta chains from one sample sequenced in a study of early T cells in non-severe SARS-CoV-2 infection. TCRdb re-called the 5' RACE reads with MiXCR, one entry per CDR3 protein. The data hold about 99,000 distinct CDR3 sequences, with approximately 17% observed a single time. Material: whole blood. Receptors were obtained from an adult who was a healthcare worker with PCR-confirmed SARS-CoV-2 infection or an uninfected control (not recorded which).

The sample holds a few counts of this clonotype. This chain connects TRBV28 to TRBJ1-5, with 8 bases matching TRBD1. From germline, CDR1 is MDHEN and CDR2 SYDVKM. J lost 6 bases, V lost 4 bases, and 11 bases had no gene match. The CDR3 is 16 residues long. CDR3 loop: CASSSSDRGRIQPQHF. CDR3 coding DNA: TGTGCCAGCAGTTCCTCCGACAGGGGACGTATTCAGCCCCAGCATTTT.

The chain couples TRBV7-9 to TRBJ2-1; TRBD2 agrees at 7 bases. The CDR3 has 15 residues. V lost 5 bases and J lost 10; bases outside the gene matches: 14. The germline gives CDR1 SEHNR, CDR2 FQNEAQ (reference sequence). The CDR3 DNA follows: TGTGCCAGCAGCGTAGGATGGGAGGGATGGAGGGAGCAGTTCTTC. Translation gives CASSVGWEGWREQFF.

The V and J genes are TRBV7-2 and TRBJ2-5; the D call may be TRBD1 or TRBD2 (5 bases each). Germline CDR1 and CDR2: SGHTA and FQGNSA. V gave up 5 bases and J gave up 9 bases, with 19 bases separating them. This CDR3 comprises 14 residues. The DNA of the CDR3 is TGTGCCAGCAGCGATCGGACTCCGGCAGGGTCCCAGTACTTC. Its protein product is CASSDRTPAGSQYF. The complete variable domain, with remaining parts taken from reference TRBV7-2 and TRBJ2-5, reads GAGVSQSPSNKVTEKGKDVELRCDPISGHTALYWYRQSLGQGLEFLIYFQGNSAPDKSGLPSDRFSAERTGGSVSTLTIQRTQQEDSAVYLCASSDRTPAGSQYFGPGTRLLVL.

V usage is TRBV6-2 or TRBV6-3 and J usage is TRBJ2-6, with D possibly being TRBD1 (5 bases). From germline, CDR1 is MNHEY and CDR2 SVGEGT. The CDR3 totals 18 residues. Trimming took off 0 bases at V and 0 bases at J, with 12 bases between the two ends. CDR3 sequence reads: CASSYSTERNSGANVLTF. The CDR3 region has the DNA TGTGCCAGCAGTTACTCGACAGAGAGAAACTCTGGGGCCAACGTCCTGACTTTC.

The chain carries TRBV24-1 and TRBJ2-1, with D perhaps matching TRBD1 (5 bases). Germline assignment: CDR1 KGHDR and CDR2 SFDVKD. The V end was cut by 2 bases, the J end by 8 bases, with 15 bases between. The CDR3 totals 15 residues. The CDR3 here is CATSDSLAGYYEQFF. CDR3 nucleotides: TGTGCCACCAGTGATTCTTTGGCAGGGTACTATGAGCAGTTCTTC.

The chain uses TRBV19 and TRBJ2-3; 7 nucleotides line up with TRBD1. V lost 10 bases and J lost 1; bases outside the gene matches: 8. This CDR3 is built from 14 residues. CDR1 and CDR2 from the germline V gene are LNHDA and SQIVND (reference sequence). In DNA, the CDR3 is TGTGCCACTTCGACAGGGACCCGCACAGATACGCAGTATTTT. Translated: CATSTGTRTDTQYF.

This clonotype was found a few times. CDR3 sequence: CASSLEGSDTQYF. The CDR3 region has the DNA TGTGCCAGCAGCTTAGAGGGATCCGATACGCAGTATTTT. The chain has TRBV11-2 and TRBJ2-3; no clear D. Germline V gene sequence: CDR1 SGHAT, CDR2 FQNNGV. V lost 0 bases to trimming and J lost 6 bases, with 7 bases between them. The CDR3 is 13 residues long.